This T cell receptor (beta chain) was retrieved from a study of Ad26.COV2.S vaccination and SARS-CoV-2 variants. Looking at the study overall: This donor came from the COV1001 trial of Ad26.COV2.S. In the study, Ad26.COV2.S was injected intramuscularly once, or twice 56 days apart.

The germline V and J ends were trimmed by 8 bases and 8 bases, with 15 bases remaining between them. This CDR3 spans 13 amino acids. Per the germline V gene, CDR1 is LNHDA and CDR2 is SQIVND (reference sequence). Documented treatment: some 20 received Ad26.COV2.S at low or high dose, single or two shots; several received placebo; per-sample allocation not given. Sampling was done on day 63 after the first vaccine or placebo injection. Repertoires were generated with immunoSEQ multiplex PCR, while TCRdb's copy carries only in-frame clones and drops some. The data show roughly 320,000 clones, with around 90% seen just once and around 3.6% held by the top ten. A few counts support this clone.

Sample: peripheral blood, taken in a trial of Ad26.COV2.S vaccine versus placebo. This clonotype was obtained from a person between 18 and 60 years old who received the Ad26.COV2.S COVID-19 vaccine or a placebo. The chain employs TRBV19 and TRBJ1-4; the D gene is possibly TRBD1 (5 bases). The CDR3 coding sequence is TGTGCCAGTGCCGGGACTCTCCGGGAAAAACTGTTTTTT. Its translation is CASAGTLREKLFF. The whole variable domain, filled in from reference TRBV19 and TRBJ1-4, reads DGGITQSPKYLFRKEGQNVTLSCEQNLNHDAMYWYRQDPGQGLRLIYYSQIVNDFQKGDIAEGYSVSREKKESFPLTVTSAQKNPTAFYLCASAGTLREKLFFGSGTQLSVL.